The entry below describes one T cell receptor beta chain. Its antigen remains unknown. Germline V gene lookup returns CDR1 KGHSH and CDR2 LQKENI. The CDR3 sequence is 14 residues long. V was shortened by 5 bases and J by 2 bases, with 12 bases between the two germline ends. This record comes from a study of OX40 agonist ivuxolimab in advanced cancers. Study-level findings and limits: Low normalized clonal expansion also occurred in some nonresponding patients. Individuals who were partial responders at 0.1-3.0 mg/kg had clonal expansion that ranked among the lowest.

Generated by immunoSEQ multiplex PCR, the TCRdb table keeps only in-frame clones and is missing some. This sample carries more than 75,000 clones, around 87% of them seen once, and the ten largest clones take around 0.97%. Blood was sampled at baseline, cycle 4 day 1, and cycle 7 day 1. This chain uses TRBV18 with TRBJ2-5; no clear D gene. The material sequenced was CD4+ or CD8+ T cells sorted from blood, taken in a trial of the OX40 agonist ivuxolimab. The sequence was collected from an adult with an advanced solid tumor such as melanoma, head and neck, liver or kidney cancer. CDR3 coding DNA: TGTGCCAGCTCAACGTCCGGGCCTCAAGAGACCCAGTACTTC. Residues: CASSTSGPQETQYF.